A single sample is the source of the 28 T cell receptor beta chains below, sequenced in a study of early T cells in non-severe SARS-CoV-2 infection. Each CDR3 protein gets one entry after TCRdb re-called the 5' RACE reads with MiXCR. This sample has around 44,000 distinct CDR3 sequences, with around 9.5% found just once. Sequenced sample: whole blood. Receptors originate from an adult who was a healthcare worker with PCR-confirmed SARS-CoV-2 infection or an uninfected control (not recorded which).

The genes are TRBV11-3 and TRBJ2-7; 7 bases line up with TRBD2. Per germline, CDR1 SGHNT and CDR2 YENEEA. The CDR3 is 13 amino acids. V was pared by 3 bases and J by 2 bases, with 1 base of the junction left unmatched. CDR3 sequence: CASSFGGAYEQYF. Here the CDR3 DNA reads TGTGCCAGCAGCTTTGGGGGGGCCTACGAGCAGTACTTC.

This clonotype was recorded at least ten times. The chain uses TRBV5-1 and TRBJ2-7, with D maybe TRBD2 (6 bases). Trimming stripped 4 bases from V and 1 base from J, with 15 bases between. Per germline, CDR1 SGHRS and CDR2 YFSETQ. CDR3 size: 15 residues. DNA for the CDR3: TGCGCCAGCAGCGCTCTAGCGTTCCGTTCCTACGAGCAGTACTTC. Translating it yields CASSALAFRSYEQYF. Complete variable domain (other parts from reference TRBV5-1 and TRBJ2-7): KAGVTQTPRYLIKTRGQQVTLSCSPISGHRSVSWYQQTPGQGLQFLFEYFSETQRNKGNFPGRFSGRQFSNSRSEMNVSTLELGDSALYLCASSALAFRSYEQYFGPGTRLTVT.

This clonotype has at least ten counts. The chain is built from TRBV11-2 and TRBJ1-1; D unclear. Trimming took off 4 bases at V and 0 bases at J, with 12 bases between the two ends. The CDR3 length is 15 residues. Germline V gene lookup returns CDR1 SGHAT and CDR2 FQNNGV. The CDR3 region is CASSSYKNLNTEAFF. For the CDR3, the DNA is TGTGCCAGCAGCTCTTACAAGAATCTGAACACTGAAGCTTTCTTT. Filled out from reference TRBV11-2 and TRBJ1-1, the complete variable domain reads EAGVAQSPRYKIIEKRQSVAFWCNPISGHATLYWYQQILGQGPKLLIQFQNNGVVDDSQLPKDRFSAERLKGVDSTLKIQPAKLEDSAVYLCASSSYKNLNTEAFFGQGTRLTVV.

This clonotype has more than one count but fewer than ten. CDR3 in amino acids: CASSFWGARANTGELFF. The CDR3 DNA reads TGTGCCAGCAGCTTTTGGGGGGCCCGGGCGAACACCGGGGAGCTGTTTTTT. This chain links TRBV7-8 with TRBJ2-2; D possibly matches TRBD1 or TRBD2 (6 bases each). V lost 3 bases, J lost 0 bases, and 14 bases lay in between. Germline CDR1 SGHVS, CDR2 FQNEAQ. There are 17 residues in the CDR3.

This clonotype was counted at least ten times. The rearrangement joins TRBV7-9 to TRBJ2-7; the match to TRBD2 covers 14 bases. J was trimmed by 5 bases and V by 5 bases; bases with no gene match: 5. The CDR3 totals 15 residues. Germline lookup yields CDR1 SEHNR and CDR2 FQNEAQ (reference sequence). The CDR3 sequence: CASSTGTSGSHEQYF. The CDR3 DNA sequence: TGTGCCAGCAGCACCGGGACTAGCGGGAGCCACGAGCAGTACTTC.

This clonotype was recorded at least ten times. The chain uses TRBV4-1 and TRBJ2-3; 7 bases map to TRBD2. Germline V gene lookup returns CDR1 MGHRA and CDR2 YSYEKL. The CDR3 runs to 14 residues. V was pared by 8 bases and J by 4 bases, with 9 bases of the junction left unmatched. The CDR3 region is CASLGLPDPDTQYF. DNA for the CDR3: TGCGCCAGCCTGGGACTACCAGACCCAGATACGCAGTATTTT.

This clonotype was observed many times. This chain connects TRBV7-9 to TRBJ1-1; D is perhaps TRBD1 (6 bases). V dropped 2 bases and J dropped 7 bases, with 20 bases sitting between them. Germline CDR1 reads SEHNR; CDR2 reads FQNEAQ (reference sequence). The CDR3 loop spans 16 amino acids. In DNA, the CDR3 is TGTGCCAGCAGCTTAAGGTTCGGGACATTGGAAGGTGAAGCTTTCTTT. It translates to CASSLRFGTLEGEAFF. Full variable domain (outside the CDR3, taken from reference TRBV7-9 and TRBJ1-1): DTGVSQNPRHKITKRGQNVTFRCDPISEHNRLYWYRQTLGQGPEFLTYFQNEAQLEKSRLLSDRFSAERPKGSFSTLEIQRTEQGDSAMYLCASSLRFGTLEGEAFFGQGTRLTVV.

In its sample, this clonotype was seen many times. J is TRBJ2-3 and V is TRBV20-1; 9 bases line up with TRBD2. V lost 6 bases and J lost 7; bases outside the gene matches: 14. The CDR3 contains 15 residues. Germline CDR1 reads DFQATT; CDR2 reads SNEGSKA (reference sequence). The CDR3 DNA is TGCAGTGCCAACGGCCGGCGGGAGGGCTTTAATACGCAGTATTTT. This translates into CSANGRREGFNTQYF.

V usage is TRBV29-1 and J usage is TRBJ2-2; D not certain. With 4 bases removed from V and 6 bases from J, the gap between germline ends came to 6 bases. The CDR3 covers 11 residues. Germline lookup yields CDR1 SQVTM and CDR2 ANQGSEA. For the CDR3, the DNA is TGCAGCGTTGGGAAGGCCGGGGAGCTGTTTTTT. Translated: CSVGKAGELFF.

Many counts were recorded for this clonotype. The chain couples TRBV5-1 to TRBJ2-7; D gene unclear. Germline-derived CDR1 and CDR2 are SGHRS and YFSETQ. Trimming cost V 0 bases and J 2 bases, with 9 bases left between them. The CDR3 totals 14 residues. The CDR3 DNA reads as TGCGCCAGCAGCTTGGAGGACGGCCCCTACGAGCAGTACTTC. Translation: CASSLEDGPYEQYF.

The V and J genes are TRBV7-2 and TRBJ2-3; 9 positions match TRBD1. The CDR3 covers 14 residues. Per germline, CDR1 SGHTA and CDR2 FQGNSA. Germline trimming cut 10 bases from V and 0 bases from J; bases unmatched to any gene: 5. This chain's CDR3 is CATGQGHSTDTQYF. DNA of the CDR3: TGTGCCACTGGACAGGGGCATAGCACAGATACGCAGTATTTT.

This clonotype showed up just a few times. The rearrangement links TRBV7-8 to TRBJ1-1; D uncertain. This CDR3 contains 12 residues. Trimming cost V 5 bases and J 1 base, with 5 bases left between them. Germline CDR1 is SGHVS and CDR2 is FQNEAQ. The CDR3 bases are TGTGCCAGCAGCCCGTCGAACACTGAAGCTTTCTTT. This sequence encodes CASSPSNTEAFF.

The chain recombines TRBV5-6 with TRBJ2-7; D might be TRBD1 (6 bases). This CDR3 is built from 13 residues. The V gene lost 5 bases and the J gene lost 1 base, with 10 bases spanning the gap. The germline V gene encodes CDR1 SGHDT and CDR2 YYEEEE. CDR3: CASSQGTSYEQYF. CDR3 in DNA: TGTGCCAGCAGTCAAGGGACATCCTACGAGCAGTACTTC. Full variable domain (remainder filled in from reference TRBV5-6 and TRBJ2-7): DAGVTQSPTHLIKTRGQQVTLRCSPKSGHDTVSWYQQALGQGPQFIFQYYEEEERQRGNFPDRFSGHQFPNYSSELNVNALLLGDSALYLCASSQGTSYEQYFGPGTRLTVT.

This clonotype was seen many times. The chain employs TRBV20-1 and TRBJ1-1; TRBD1 agrees at 10 bases. The CDR3 sequence is 15 residues long. Germline trimming cut 6 bases from V and 0 bases from J; bases unmatched to any gene: 7. Germline V gene lookup returns CDR1 DFQATT and CDR2 SNEGSKA (reference sequence). Written as DNA, the CDR3 is TGCAGTGCCTCCGGGACAGGGGACCTGAACACTGAAGCTTTCTTT. Its protein is CSASGTGDLNTEAFF.

This clonotype showed up just once. Given a much more abundant clone one base away, this may be a read error. The chain uses TRBV10-2 and TRBJ2-3; TRBD2 agrees at 9 bases. CDR3 length: 14 residues. The germline V gene has CDR1 WSHSY and CDR2 SAAADI. V lost 6 bases and J lost 2; bases outside the gene matches: 3. In nucleotides, the CDR3 is TGCGCCAGCAGGCTAGCGGGGACCACAGATACGCAGTATTTT. It specifies CASRLAGTTDTQYF.

This clonotype has ten or more counts. The chain is built from TRBV12-3 or TRBV12-4 and TRBJ1-5; tentatively, D is TRBD1 (5 bases). CDR3 length: 16 amino acids. V was cut by 6 bases and J by 1 base, with 16 bases left in between. CDR3 DNA: TGTGCCAGCAGCCCCCATCTCCCAGGGAGCAATCAGCCCCAGCATTTT. This translates into CASSPHLPGSNQPQHF.

Ten or more counts support this clonotype. V and J are TRBV11-2 and TRBJ1-2; D remains ambiguous. The V end was cut by 0 bases, the J end by 8 bases, with 13 bases between. This CDR3 is built from 14 residues. Per germline, CDR1 SGHAT and CDR2 FQNNGV. CDR3 nucleotides: TGTGCCAGCAGCTTAGAGCTCGGGATCAAAGGCTACACCTTC. It yields the protein CASSLELGIKGYTF.

Many counts were recorded for this clonotype. V is TRBV11-2 and J is TRBJ2-7; D is perhaps TRBD1 (5 bases). Germline loops: CDR1 SGHAT, CDR2 FQNNGV. The CDR3 spans 13 residues. Between the trimmed V and J ends, which lost 2 bases and 5 bases, there was a span of 10 bases. The CDR3 region has the DNA TGTGCCAGCAGCTTACTCAGGGCCGACGAGCAGTACTTC. This encodes CASSLLRADEQYF.

This clonotype was counted between two and nine times. The chain employs TRBV3-1 and TRBJ1-1; no definite D call. The V gene lost 2 bases and the J gene lost 6 bases, with 7 bases spanning the gap. This CDR3 is 12 amino acids long. Per the germline V gene, CDR1 is LGHDT and CDR2 is YNNKEL (reference sequence). As DNA, the CDR3 is TGTGCCAGCAGCCAAAGGTCGGCTGAAGCTTTCTTT. This translates into CASSQRSAEAFF.

J is TRBJ1-2 and V is TRBV12-2; the D segment call TRBD1 is taken from the table without a DNA check. TRBV12-2 is an annotated pseudogene. This CDR3 contains 13 residues. CDR3 residues: CASRLSFRECYTF. DNA for the CDR3: TGTGCAAGTCGCTTATCTTTCAGGGAATGTTACACCTTC.

Note on this clonotype: A single base separates this from a much larger clone, so it may be a read error. This rearrangement joins TRBV3-1 to TRBJ1-3, with unresolved D. Germline V gene lookup returns CDR1 LGHDT and CDR2 YNNKEL (reference sequence). The CDR3 contains 16 residues. With 1 base removed from V and 4 bases from J, the gap between germline ends came to 14 bases. CDR3 in amino acids: CASSQGVESTGNTIYF. The CDR3 DNA sequence: TGTGCCAGCAGCCAAGGAGTAGAGAGCACAGGAAACACCATATATTTT.

This clonotype is judged medium-sized. J is TRBJ1-6 and V is TRBV6-5, with D maybe TRBD1 (5 bases). V lost 2 bases and J lost 10, with 12 bases in between. Germline V gene sequence: CDR1 MNHEY, CDR2 SVGAGI. The CDR3 runs 14 residues. The CDR3 nucleotides are TGTGCCAGCAGTTACGCGAGTGGGGACTCACCCCTCCACTTT. Translating it yields CASSYASGDSPLHF.

This clonotype appeared a few times. This chain connects TRBV11-3 to TRBJ2-7; D may correspond to TRBD1 or TRBD2 (5 bases each). The V gene lost 0 bases and the J gene lost 2 bases, with 14 bases spanning the gap. The length of the CDR3 is 16 residues. The germline V gene has CDR1 SGHNT and CDR2 YENEEA. The CDR3 is CASSLETGRGPYEQYF. Written as DNA, the CDR3 is TGTGCCAGCAGCTTAGAAACAGGCCGAGGGCCCTACGAGCAGTACTTC.

This clonotype was recorded at least ten times. The gene calls are TRBV7-2 and TRBJ1-2; the match to TRBD1 covers 7 bases. V gave up 4 bases and J gave up 4 bases; unmatched junction bases: 9. The CDR3 is made up of 15 amino acids. Germline CDR1 and CDR2: SGHTA and FQGNSA. As DNA, the CDR3 is TGTGCCAGCAGCTCTACAGGGGTTCAGGGCTATGGCTACACCTTC. Translation gives CASSSTGVQGYGYTF.

The chain carries TRBV3-1 and TRBJ2-1; 12 bases fit TRBD2. Germline values: CDR1 LGHDT, CDR2 YNNKEL (reference sequence). The V gene end was trimmed by 4 bases and the J gene end by 3 bases; junction bases not matched to a gene: 1. CDR3 size: 15 residues. The CDR3 bases are TGTGCCAGCAGCCCACTAGCGGGAGGCTACAATGAGCAGTTCTTC. Protein product: CASSPLAGGYNEQFF.

This chain joins TRBV25-1 and TRBJ1-5; D is unresolved. This CDR3 contains 13 residues. The V gene lost 4 bases and the J gene lost 0 bases, with 4 bases spanning the gap. Germline V gene sequence: CDR1 MGHDK, CDR2 SYGVNS. The CDR3 reads CASSANSNQPQHF. DNA for the CDR3: TGTGCCAGCAGTGCTAATAGCAATCAGCCCCAGCATTTT.

Many counts were recorded for this clonotype. The chain uses TRBV5-3 and TRBJ2-1; a weak D match, TRBD1 (5 bases). TRBV5-3 has ORF status, its function being uncertain. V was shortened by 2 bases and J by 5 bases, with 5 bases between the two germline ends. The CDR3 has 12 amino acids. CDR3 region: CARSFRDNEQFF. The DNA for the CDR3 is TGTGCCAGAAGCTTCAGGGACAATGAGCAGTTCTTC.

There are many counts of this clonotype. The chain combines TRBV11-2 with TRBJ1-2; D is unclear. Per the germline V gene, CDR1 is SGHAT and CDR2 is FQNNGV. CDR3 length: 13 residues. The V gene lost 5 bases and the J gene lost 6 bases, with 13 bases spanning the gap. The CDR3 coding sequence is TGTGCCAGCAGCCCCCCCTCTCCGGATGGCTACACCTTC. This gives the protein CASSPPSPDGYTF. Combining the CDR3 with reference TRBV11-2 and TRBJ1-2 gives the whole variable domain EAGVAQSPRYKIIEKRQSVAFWCNPISGHATLYWYQQILGQGPKLLIQFQNNGVVDDSQLPKDRFSAERLKGVDSTLKIQPAKLEDSAVYLCASSPPSPDGYTFGSGTRLTVV.